These 10 T cell receptor beta chains were all obtained from the same sample, sequenced in a study of blood T cell repertoires in COVID-19. Sequencing used immunoSEQ multiplex PCR; TCRdb keeps in-frame clones, though not all of them. In the table there are 60,000 to 65,000 clones, around 80% of which are singletons. Source material: peripheral blood. The receptors were gathered from a man in his 60s with COVID-19, enrolled during active disease.

Only one count was recorded for this clone. Other nucleotide sequences in the sample specify the same CDR3. The J gene is TRBJ2-5, the V gene TRBV2; D remains unclear. V lost 6 bases to trimming and J lost 1 base, with 3 bases between them. CDR1 and CDR2 from the germline V gene are SNHLY and FYNNEI. This CDR3 contains 11 residues. The CDR3 spells CASSLQETQYF. The DNA of the CDR3 is TGTGCCAGCAGCCTCCAAGAGACCCAGTACTTC.

The chain couples TRBV15 to TRBJ1-6; D remains ambiguous. V dropped 0 bases and J dropped 5 bases, with 8 bases sitting between them. The CDR3 sequence is 15 residues long. CDR1 and CDR2 (germline): LNHNV, YYDKDF (reference sequence). Here the CDR3 reads CATSRDPTNNSPLHF. The CDR3 coding sequence is TGTGCCACCAGCAGAGACCCGACAAATAATTCACCCCTCCACTTT.

This chain uses TRBV19 with TRBJ2-1, with 11 bases lining up with TRBD2. Germline V lookup: CDR1 LNHDA, CDR2 SQIVND (reference sequence). This CDR3 contains 15 residues. V lost 6 bases, J lost 2 bases, and 3 bases stayed unmatched. In nucleotides, the CDR3 is TGTGCCAGTAGATCGACTAGCGGGGCCTACAATGAGCAGTTCTTC. Its protein product is CASRSTSGAYNEQFF.

The chain couples TRBV30 to TRBJ2-2; D is possibly TRBD2 (5 bases). CDR3 length equals 13 residues. Per germline, CDR1 GTSNPN and CDR2 SVGIG (reference sequence). Trimming took off 3 bases at V and 5 bases at J, with 10 bases between the two ends. The CDR3 spells CAWSPRDTGELFF. The CDR3 DNA is TGTGCCTGGAGCCCGAGGGATACCGGGGAGCTGTTTTTT.

The gene calls are TRBV4-2 and TRBJ2-2; the D is unclear. The CDR3 has 14 amino acids. V lost 5 bases to trimming and J lost 0 bases, with 7 bases between them. CDR1 and CDR2 from the germline V gene are LGHNA and YNFKEQ. CDR3 region: CASSYQANTGELFF. In DNA form, the CDR3 reads TGTGCCAGCAGCTACCAGGCGAACACCGGGGAGCTGTTTTTT.

This clone was observed a few times. The chain is built from TRBV18 and TRBJ1-4, with D possibly being TRBD1 (6 bases). Germline CDR1 is KGHSH and CDR2 is LQKENI. This CDR3 contains 15 residues. The germline V and J ends were trimmed by 2 bases and 5 bases, with 12 bases remaining between them. The CDR3 sequence: CASSPERQENEKLFF. DNA for the CDR3: TGTGCCAGCTCACCAGAAAGACAGGAAAATGAAAAACTGTTTTTT.

This clone came up a few times. This chain uses TRBV10-3 with TRBJ2-3; TRBD1 matches at 7 bases. CDR3 length: 16 residues. Germline CDR1 and CDR2: ENHRY and SYGVKD. V was pared by 3 bases and J by 4 bases, with 10 bases of the junction left unmatched. DNA of the CDR3: TGTGCCATCAGTGACCCGACAGGGAATCCCCCAGATACGCAGTATTTT. This sequence encodes CAISDPTGNPPDTQYF.

This chain uses TRBV11-2 with TRBJ1-6, with D possibly being TRBD1 (6 bases). CDR3 length: 17 amino acids. Germline loops: CDR1 SGHAT, CDR2 FQNNGV. V shed 6 bases and J shed 0 bases, with 15 bases lying between them. CDR3 loop: CASSPRGSLSYNSPLHF. The CDR3 DNA is TGTGCCAGCAGTCCGAGGGGGAGTCTCTCCTATAATTCACCCCTCCACTTT.

The V and J genes are TRBV24-1 and TRBJ1-2, with 8 bases aligning to TRBD1. Germline values: CDR1 KGHDR, CDR2 SFDVKD. The V gene end was trimmed by 3 bases and the J gene end by 6 bases; junction bases not matched to a gene: 8. The CDR3 totals 15 residues. In nucleotides, the CDR3 is TGTGCCACCAGTGATATCGGGACAGGTTCTGATGGCTACACCTTC. It codes for CATSDIGTGSDGYTF.

The J gene is TRBJ2-7, the V gene TRBV6-6, with 10 nucleotides matching TRBD1. The CDR3 covers 15 residues. Germline CDR1 and CDR2: MNHNY and SVGAGI (reference sequence). V gave up 6 bases and J gave up 3 bases; unmatched junction bases: 8. The DNA of the CDR3 is TGTGCCAGCAGCGGGACAGGGGACGTGAACTACGAGCAGTACTTC. It codes for CASSGTGDVNYEQYF.